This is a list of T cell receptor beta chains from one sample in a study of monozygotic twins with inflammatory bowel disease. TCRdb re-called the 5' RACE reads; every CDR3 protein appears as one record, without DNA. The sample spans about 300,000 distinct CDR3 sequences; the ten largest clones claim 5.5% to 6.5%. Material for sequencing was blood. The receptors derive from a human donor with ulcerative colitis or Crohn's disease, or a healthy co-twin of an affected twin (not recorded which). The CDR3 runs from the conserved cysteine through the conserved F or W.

CASSAHPGEQFF TRBJ2-1 12 TRBV7-2
CASSLASGSKNIQYF TRBJ2-4 15 TRBV7-2
CASKVTHHRNTEAFF TRBJ1-1 15 TRBV28
CASSLIGASSYEQYF TRBJ2-7 15 TRBV28
CGVPGQVQYEQYF TRBJ2-7 13 TRBV20-1
CSARQGRGYTF TRBJ1-2 11 TRBV20-1
CASSSTHRADTYEQYF TRBJ2-7 16 TRBV9
CASSYKGGDYEQYF TRBJ2-7 14 TRBV6-6
CASSGGSEETQYF TRBJ2-5 13 TRBV5-4
CSVGRLAGGTSDEQFF TRBJ2-1 16 TRBV29-1
CASRALRGASQPQHF TRBJ1-5 15 TRBV28
CASSPLAGGLYEQYF TRBJ2-7 15 TRBV18
CAISDRAQQSEQFF TRBJ2-1 14 TRBV10-3
CASSLARTYNQPQHF TRBJ1-5 15 TRBV27
CASSLVSGTDRYGYTF TRBJ1-2 16 TRBV11-2
CASSQFLGQAFQETQYF TRBJ2-5 17 TRBV4-3
CASSQFSTGASYEQYF TRBJ2-7 16 TRBV14
CASSQERLRRGYRTGLQETQYF TRBJ2-5 22 TRBV4-1
CSANRDSTQQFF TRBJ2-1 12 TRBV20-1
CASSIVYRQPTEQYF TRBJ2-7 15 TRBV19
CATSSYRAQIYGYTF TRBJ1-2 15 TRBV15
CASRAVLTNTGELFF TRBJ2-2 15 TRBV5-1